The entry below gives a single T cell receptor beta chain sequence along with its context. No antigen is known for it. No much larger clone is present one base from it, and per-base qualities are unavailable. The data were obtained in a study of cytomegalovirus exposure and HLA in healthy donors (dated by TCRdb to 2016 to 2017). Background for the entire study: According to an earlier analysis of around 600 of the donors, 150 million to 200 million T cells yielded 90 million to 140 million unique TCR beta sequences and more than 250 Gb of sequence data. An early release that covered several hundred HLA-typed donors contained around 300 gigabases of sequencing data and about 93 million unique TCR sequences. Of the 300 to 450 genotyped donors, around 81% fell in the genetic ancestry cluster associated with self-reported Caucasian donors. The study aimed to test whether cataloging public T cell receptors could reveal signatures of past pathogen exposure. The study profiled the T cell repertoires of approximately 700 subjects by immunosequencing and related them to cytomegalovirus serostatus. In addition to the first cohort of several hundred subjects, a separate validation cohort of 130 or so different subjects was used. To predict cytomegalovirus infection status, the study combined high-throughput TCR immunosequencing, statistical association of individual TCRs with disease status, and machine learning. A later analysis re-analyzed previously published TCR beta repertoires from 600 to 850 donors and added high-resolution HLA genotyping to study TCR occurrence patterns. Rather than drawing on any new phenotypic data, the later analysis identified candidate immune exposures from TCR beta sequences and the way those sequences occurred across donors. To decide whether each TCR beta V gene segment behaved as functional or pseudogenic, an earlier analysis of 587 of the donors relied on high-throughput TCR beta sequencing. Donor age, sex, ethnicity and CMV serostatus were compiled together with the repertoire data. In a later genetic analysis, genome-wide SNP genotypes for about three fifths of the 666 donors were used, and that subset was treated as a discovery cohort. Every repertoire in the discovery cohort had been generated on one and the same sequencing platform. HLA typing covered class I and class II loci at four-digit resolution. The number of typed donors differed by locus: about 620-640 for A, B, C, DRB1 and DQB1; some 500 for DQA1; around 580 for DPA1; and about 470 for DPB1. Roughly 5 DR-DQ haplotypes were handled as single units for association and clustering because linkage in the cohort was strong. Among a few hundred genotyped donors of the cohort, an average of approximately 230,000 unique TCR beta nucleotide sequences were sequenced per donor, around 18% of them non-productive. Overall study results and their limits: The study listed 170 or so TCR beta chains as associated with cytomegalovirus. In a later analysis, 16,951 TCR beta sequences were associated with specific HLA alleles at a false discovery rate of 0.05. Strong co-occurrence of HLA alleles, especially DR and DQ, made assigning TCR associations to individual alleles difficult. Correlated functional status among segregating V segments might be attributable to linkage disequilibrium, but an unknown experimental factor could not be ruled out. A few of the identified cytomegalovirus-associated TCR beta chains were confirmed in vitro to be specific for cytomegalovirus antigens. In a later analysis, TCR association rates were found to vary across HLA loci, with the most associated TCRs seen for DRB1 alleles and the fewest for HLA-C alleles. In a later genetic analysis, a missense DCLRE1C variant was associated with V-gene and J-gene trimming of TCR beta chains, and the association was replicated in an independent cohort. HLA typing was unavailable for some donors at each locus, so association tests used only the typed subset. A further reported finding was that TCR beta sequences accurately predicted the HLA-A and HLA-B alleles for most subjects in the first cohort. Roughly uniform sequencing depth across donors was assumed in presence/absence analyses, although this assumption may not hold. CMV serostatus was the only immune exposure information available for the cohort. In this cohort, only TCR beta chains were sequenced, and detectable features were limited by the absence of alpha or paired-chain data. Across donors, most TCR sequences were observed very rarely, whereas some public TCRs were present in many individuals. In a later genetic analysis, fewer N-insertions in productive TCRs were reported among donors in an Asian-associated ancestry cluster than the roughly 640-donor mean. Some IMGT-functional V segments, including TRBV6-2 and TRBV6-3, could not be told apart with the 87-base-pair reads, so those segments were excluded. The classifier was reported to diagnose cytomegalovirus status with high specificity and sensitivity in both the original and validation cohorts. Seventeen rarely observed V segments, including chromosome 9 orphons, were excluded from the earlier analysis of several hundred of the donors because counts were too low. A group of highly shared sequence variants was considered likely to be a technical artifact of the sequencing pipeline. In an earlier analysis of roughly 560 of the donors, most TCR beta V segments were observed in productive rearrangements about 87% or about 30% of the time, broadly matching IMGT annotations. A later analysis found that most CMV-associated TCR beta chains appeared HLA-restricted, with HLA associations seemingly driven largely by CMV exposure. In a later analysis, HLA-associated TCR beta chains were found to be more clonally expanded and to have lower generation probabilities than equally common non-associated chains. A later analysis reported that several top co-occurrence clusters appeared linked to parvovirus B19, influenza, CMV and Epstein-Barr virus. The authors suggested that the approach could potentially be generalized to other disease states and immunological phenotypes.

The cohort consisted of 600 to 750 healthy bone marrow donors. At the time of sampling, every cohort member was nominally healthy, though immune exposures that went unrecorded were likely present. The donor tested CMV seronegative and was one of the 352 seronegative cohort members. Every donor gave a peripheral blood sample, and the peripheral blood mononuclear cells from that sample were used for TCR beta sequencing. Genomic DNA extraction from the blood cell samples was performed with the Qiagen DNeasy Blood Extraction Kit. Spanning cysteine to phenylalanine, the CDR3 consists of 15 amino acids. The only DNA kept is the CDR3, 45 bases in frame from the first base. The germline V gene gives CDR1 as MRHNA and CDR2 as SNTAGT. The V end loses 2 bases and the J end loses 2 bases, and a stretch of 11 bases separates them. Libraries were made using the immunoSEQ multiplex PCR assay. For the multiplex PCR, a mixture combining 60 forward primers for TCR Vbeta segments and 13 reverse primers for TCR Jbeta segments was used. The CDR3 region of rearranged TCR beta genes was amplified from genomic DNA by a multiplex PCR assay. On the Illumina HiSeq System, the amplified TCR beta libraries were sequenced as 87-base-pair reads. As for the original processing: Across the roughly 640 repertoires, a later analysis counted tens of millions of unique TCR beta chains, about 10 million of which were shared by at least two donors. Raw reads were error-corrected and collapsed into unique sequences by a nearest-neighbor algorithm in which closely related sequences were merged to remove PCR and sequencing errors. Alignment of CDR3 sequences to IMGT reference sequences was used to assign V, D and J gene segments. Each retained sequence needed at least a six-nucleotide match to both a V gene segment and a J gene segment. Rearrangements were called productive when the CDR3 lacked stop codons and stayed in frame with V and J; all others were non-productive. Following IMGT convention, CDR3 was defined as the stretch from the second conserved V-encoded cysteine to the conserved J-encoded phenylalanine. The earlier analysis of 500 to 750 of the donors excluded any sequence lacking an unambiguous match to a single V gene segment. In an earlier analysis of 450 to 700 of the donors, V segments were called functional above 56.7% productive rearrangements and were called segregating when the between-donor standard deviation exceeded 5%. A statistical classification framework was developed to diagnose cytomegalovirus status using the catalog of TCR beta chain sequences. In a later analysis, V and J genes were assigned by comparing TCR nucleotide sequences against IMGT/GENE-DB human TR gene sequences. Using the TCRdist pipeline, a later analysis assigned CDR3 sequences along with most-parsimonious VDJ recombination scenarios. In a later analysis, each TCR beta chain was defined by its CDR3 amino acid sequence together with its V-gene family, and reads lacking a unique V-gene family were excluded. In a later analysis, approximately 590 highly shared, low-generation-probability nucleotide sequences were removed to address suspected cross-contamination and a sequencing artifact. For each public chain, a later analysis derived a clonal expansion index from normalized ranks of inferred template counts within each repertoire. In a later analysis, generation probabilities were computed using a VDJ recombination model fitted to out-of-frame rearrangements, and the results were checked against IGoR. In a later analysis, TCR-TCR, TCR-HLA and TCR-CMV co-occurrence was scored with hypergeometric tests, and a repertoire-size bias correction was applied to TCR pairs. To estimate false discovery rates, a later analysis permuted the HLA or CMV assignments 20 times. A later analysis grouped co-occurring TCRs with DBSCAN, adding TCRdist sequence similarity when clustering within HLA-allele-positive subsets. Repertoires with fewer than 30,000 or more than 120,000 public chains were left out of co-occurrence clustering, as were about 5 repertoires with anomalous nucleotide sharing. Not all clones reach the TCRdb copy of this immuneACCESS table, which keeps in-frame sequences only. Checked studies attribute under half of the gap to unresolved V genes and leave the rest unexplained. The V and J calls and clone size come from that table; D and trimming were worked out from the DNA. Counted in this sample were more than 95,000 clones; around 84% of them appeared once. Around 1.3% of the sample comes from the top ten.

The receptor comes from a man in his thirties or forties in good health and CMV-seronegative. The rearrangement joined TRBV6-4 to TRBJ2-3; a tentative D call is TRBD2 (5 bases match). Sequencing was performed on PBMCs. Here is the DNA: TGTGCCAGCAGTGACGATAGCGAAGCCACAGATACGCAGTATTTT. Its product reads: CASSDDSEATDTQYF.